This T cell receptor (beta chain) was obtained from a study of shared clonotypes between healthy human individuals (dated by TCRdb to the early 2020s). For the study in its entirety: Three men and a couple of women, aged 18 to 49 years, made up the cohort. For each donor, three plates each were used for CD4 naive and CD4 memory, two plates were used for CD8 naive, and one plate was used for CD8 memory. To estimate repertoire size and how much clonotype sharing occurs between individuals, the study deeply sequenced the blood TCR repertoires of five or six healthy adults. To increase sequencing depth and limit assay-specific biases, TCR repertoire library preparation and sequencing were carried out by different laboratories using diverse techniques. Between about 0.9 and 9 billion PBMCs per donor were obtained by leukapheresis. The paper as a whole reports these results and caveats: When several donors were compared, the shared fraction of clonotypes was around 5% for naive CD4, roughly 3.4% for naive CD8, roughly 2.3% for memory CD4, and approximately 0.4% for memory CD8. Naive subsets generally had larger estimated clonotype richness than memory subsets did. Clonotypes shared by all four sorted-subset donors showed higher generation probabilities than non-shared clonotypes. Because the study included a small number of donors, the genetic and exposure-history diversity represented was limited. Based on pairwise subsampling, the degree of clonotype sharing among donors was expected to be affected by sequencing depth. Rarefaction of sorted-subset datasets indicated incomplete sequencing despite the large sequencing depth. Only blood was sampled, and tissue TCR repertoires likely differ from those in blood.

The CDR3 runs 16 residues from the cysteine to the phenylalanine. CDR3 DNA is the only sequence kept; it has 48 bases, read in frame from the first base. Via the germline V gene, CDR1 is SGDLS and CDR2 YYNGEE. At the junction V is shortened by 0 bases and J by 0 bases, with 11 bases in between. Using the deep immunoSEQ assay, TCR CDR3 regions were amplified from genomic DNA by multiplex PCR. Genomic DNA extracted from each cell subset was distributed evenly over all wells of several immunoSEQ 96-well plates, and each plate served as one replicate. For sorted subsets, each replicate PCR was loaded with around 220 ng genomic DNA, equivalent to some 31,000 T cell genomes. Purified libraries were measured with a Qubit 3.0 fluorometer, size-checked on a Bioanalyzer 2100, and measured again with the KAPA Library Quantification kit. A separate single-read 150-cycle Illumina NextSeq 550 flow cell was used to sequence each immunoSEQ 96-well plate. On the study's bioinformatics: The immunoSEQ output contained only junctional sequences without quality scores, so filtering could not match that applied to full-length reads. Sequences were annotated with PyIR, a Python wrapper for IgBLAST v1.9, and V/J genes and CDR3 were assigned using IMGT germline references. Reads were filtered out if the reads had weak V/J assignments (E-value above 1e-6), no CDR3, stop codons, out-of-frame junctions, or ambiguous translated residues. V3J clonotypes were defined by identical inferred V gene, J gene, and CDR3 amino acid sequence. Percentage overlap between repertoires was calculated by dividing the number of shared unique clonotypes by the size of the smaller repertoire. Richness of each repertoire was evaluated using RTK rarefaction, the Chao1 estimator, and Recon v2.1 estimates of unobserved clonotypes. OLGA was used to compute generation probabilities for all TCRbeta clonotypes that the gDNA method yielded from a handful of donors. The source is immuneACCESS, and TCRdb retained only in-frame sequences with V and J called. Part of the clones is not carried over; for the studies checked, unresolved V genes explain less than half of this, and the remainder is unexplained. Clone size and V and J calls were adopted from that table, with D and trimming inferred from the DNA. Counted in this sample were over 1.5 million clones; 95% to 99% of them appeared once. Clones ranked in the top ten supply 0.4% to 0.55% of the sample.

About this clone itself: Its antigen is unknown. Qualities for individual bases were not recorded, and no much larger clone is one base off. Other DNA sequences within the sample encode an identical CDR3.

Healthy HIV-negative adults with no recently reported acute infections or vaccinations were included as donors. All donors were Caucasian adults living in Nashville, Tennessee, USA. CD4+ T cells were enriched through magnetic negative selection, after which naive cells were positively selected on CD45RA and the remaining negative fraction served as the memory subset. Blood was collected by leukapheresis, and PBMCs were isolated by Ficoll-Histopaque density gradient centrifugation and then cryopreserved in liquid nitrogen vapor phase. Analytical flow cytometry was used to check the purity and quantity of each magnetically sorted T cell population. Genomic DNA was isolated from each sorted fraction and quantified by UV absorbance on a Nanodrop 2000c.

The receptor comes from a man aged 30-40 years in good health. Sequences were obtained from naive CD4+ T cells sorted from blood. The cell subset or site label here, explained by the study, means: CD45RA+ positively selected. The sequence links TRBV9 to TRBJ2-3, with TRBD2 perhaps the D gene, on 6 matching bases. In nucleotides, the sequence is TGTGCCAGCAGCGTAGCGGTGGGAGGTAGCACAGATACGCAGTATTTT. Protein translation: CASSVAVGGSTDTQYF.